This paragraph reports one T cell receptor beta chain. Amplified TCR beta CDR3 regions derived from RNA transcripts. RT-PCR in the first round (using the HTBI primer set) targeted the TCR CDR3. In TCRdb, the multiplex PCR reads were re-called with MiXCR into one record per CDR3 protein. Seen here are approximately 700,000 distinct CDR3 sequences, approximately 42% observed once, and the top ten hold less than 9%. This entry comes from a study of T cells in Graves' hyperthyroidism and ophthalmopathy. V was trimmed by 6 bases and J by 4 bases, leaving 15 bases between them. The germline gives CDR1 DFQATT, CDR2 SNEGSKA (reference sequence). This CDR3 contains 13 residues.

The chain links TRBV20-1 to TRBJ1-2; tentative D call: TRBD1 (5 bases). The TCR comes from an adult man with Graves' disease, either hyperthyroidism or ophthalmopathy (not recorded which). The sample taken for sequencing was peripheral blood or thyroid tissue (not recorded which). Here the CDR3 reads CSANQEGSYGYTF. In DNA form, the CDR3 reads TGCAGTGCCAATCAGGAGGGGTCCTATGGCTACACCTTC.